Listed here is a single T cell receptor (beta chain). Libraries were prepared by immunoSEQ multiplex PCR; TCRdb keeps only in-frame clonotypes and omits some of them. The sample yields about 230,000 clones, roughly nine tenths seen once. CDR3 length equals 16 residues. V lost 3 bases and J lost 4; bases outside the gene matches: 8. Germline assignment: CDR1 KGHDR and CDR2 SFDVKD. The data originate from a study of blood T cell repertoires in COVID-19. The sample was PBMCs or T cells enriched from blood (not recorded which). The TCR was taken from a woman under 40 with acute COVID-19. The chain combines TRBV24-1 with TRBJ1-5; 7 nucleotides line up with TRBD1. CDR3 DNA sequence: TGTGCCACCAGTGATGTCACCGGGACAGAGAATCAGCCCCAGCATTTT. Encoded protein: CATSDVTGTENQPQHF.